The entry below describes one T cell receptor beta chain. The target antigen is unknown. The data were obtained in a study of T cells after yellow fever vaccination. Whole-study results and caveats: Booster samples showed a return of most primary-vaccination clones (around 96% CD4, around 88% CD8). High-abundance clonotypes from the bulk population could contaminate FACS-sorted repertoires. CD4 and CD8 compartments shared a small share of clonotypes, likely from convergent recombination.

A 5'RACE template-switching step, the method used to make TCR cDNA, added a universal primer site and UMIs. TCRdb fed the 5' RACE reads into MiXCR, producing one record per CDR3 protein. This sample yields 450,000 to 550,000 distinct CDR3 sequences, of which about a fifth are seen a single time; around 16% belongs to the top ten. Germline loops: CDR1 MNHEY, CDR2 SVGEGT. CDR3 length: 14 amino acids. The ends lost 5 bases at V and 7 bases at J; junction bases unmatched: 10. The chain couples TRBV6-2 or TRBV6-3 to TRBJ1-2, with 7 nucleotides matching TRBD1. The sample in question was PBMCs, obtained about 20 days after the first yellow fever vaccination. This clonotype was sampled from a man younger than 30 who received the YFV17D yellow fever vaccine. CDR3 sequence: CASSRQGPGSGYTF. CDR3 nucleotide sequence: TGTGCCAGCAGTCGACAGGGACCAGGTAGTGGCTACACCTTC.